The T cell receptor (beta chain) described here comes from a study of T cells in Graves' hyperthyroidism and ophthalmopathy. The wider study: At initial diagnosis, before any treatment had begun, peripheral blood was obtained.

The CDR3 totals 18 residues. Germline lookup yields CDR1 PRHDT and CDR2 FYEKMQ (reference sequence). Trimming stripped 0 bases from V and 6 bases from J, with 21 bases between. With a duration under 2 months, the hyperthyroidism was newly diagnosed in patients aged 18 to 65. RNA transcripts gave rise to amplified TCR beta CDR3 regions. HTBI primers were used for first-round RT-PCR of the TCR CDR3. One entry per CDR3 protein results from TCRdb running MiXCR on the multiplex PCR reads. The sample holds fewer than 850,000 distinct CDR3 sequences, roughly 17% seen once. General observations from the study: Blood shared most expanded thyroid clonotypes above 0.001.

This clonotype was seen repeatedly, ten times or more. Its antigen is unidentified. This TCR came from a man aged 45-60 years with Graves' hyperthyroidism. This rearrangement joins TRBV13 to TRBJ2-1; a possible D gene is TRBD2 (5 bases). Sequencing was carried out using blood. CDR3 coding DNA: TGTGCCAGCAGCTTAGGGGTAAGGGCCGGGGAGCTCTCCAATGAGCAGTTCTTC. Protein product: CASSLGVRAGELSNEQFF.